These 17 T cell receptor beta chains were sequenced from one sample in a study of T cell changes during pregnancy in multiple sclerosis (dated by TCRdb to 2018 to 2020). The receptor library was made with the immunoSEQ multiplex PCR assay. This immuneACCESS table, as held by TCRdb, lists in-frame sequences with V and J called but not all clones. Of the missing ones, under half trace to an unresolved V gene in checked studies; the others have no known cause. This sample gives 93,000 or so clones in total; 85% to 95% of them show up just once. 0.9% to 0.95% of the sample belongs to the ten largest clones. The input for sequencing was peripheral blood, taken after pregnancy. The receptors originated from a female donor with multiple sclerosis, enrolled in a pregnancy study.

This clone was seen only once. The chain couples TRBV6-1 to TRBJ2-7; TRBD1 matches at 7 bases. V trimming: 1 base; J trimming: 2 bases; junction bases outside the gene matches: 5. The length of the CDR3 is 15 residues. Germline V CDR1 and CDR2: MNHNS, SASEGT. CDR3 DNA sequence: TGTGCCAGCAGTGAAGGGGGACAGCGTACCTACGAGCAGTACTTC. This codes for CASSEGGQRTYEQYF.

CDR3: CASSLKQETTNEKLFF. For the CDR3, the DNA is TGTGCCAGCAGCCTTAAACAGGAGACAACTAATGAAAAACTGTTTTTT. V is TRBV7-9 and J is TRBJ1-4; D is perhaps TRBD1 (5 bases). This CDR3 spans 16 amino acids. Germline values: CDR1 SEHNR, CDR2 FQNEAQ (reference sequence). V was pared by 5 bases and J by 0 bases, with 13 bases between.

CDR3 DNA sequence: TGTGCCAGCAGCTTAGGTCTGCGGGGGGCCTACGAGCAGTACTTC. Protein sequence: CASSLGLRGAYEQYF. The V call is TRBV11-2, the J call TRBJ2-7, with 8 nucleotides matching TRBD2. Trimming at V came to 1 base and at J to 2 bases, leaving 4 bases not matched to a gene. Germline CDR1 SGHAT, CDR2 FQNNGV. This CDR3 has 15 amino acids.

The V gene is TRBV19, the J gene TRBJ1-1, with 7 bases aligning to TRBD1. The ends lost 1 base at V and 2 bases at J; junction bases unmatched: 7. Germline lookup yields CDR1 LNHDA and CDR2 SQIVND (reference sequence). CDR3 size: 16 residues. The CDR3 here is CASSIGTGRVNTEAFF. CDR3 bases: TGTGCCAGTAGTATAGGGACAGGTCGGGTTAACACTGAAGCTTTCTTT.

V gene TRBV2 combines with J gene TRBJ1-1, with D maybe TRBD1 (6 bases). V gave up 10 bases and J gave up 0 bases, with 15 bases separating them. The CDR3 has 14 residues. Germline V gene lookup returns CDR1 SNHLY and CDR2 FYNNEI. CDR3 sequence (DNA): TGTGCCACTGGGGAGACAGGCATGAACACTGAAGCTTTCTTT. This sequence encodes CATGETGMNTEAFF.

The genes are TRBV5-1 and TRBJ2-5; tentative D call: TRBD2 (6 bases). Germline CDR1 is SGHRS and CDR2 is YFSETQ. V was cut by 5 bases and J by 2 bases, with 13 bases left in between. There are 14 residues in the CDR3. The CDR3 reads CASRLSGTQETQYF. The CDR3 DNA follows: TGCGCCAGCAGGTTGTCCGGGACTCAAGAGACCCAGTACTTC.

The chain couples TRBV4-2 to TRBJ2-3; TRBD2 aligns across 9 bases. V lost 2 bases, J lost 2 bases, and 8 bases stayed unmatched. The CDR3 runs to 17 residues. The germline gives CDR1 LGHNA, CDR2 YNFKEQ. CDR3 DNA sequence: TGTGCCAGCAGCCAACCAGCGGGAGGCCCGAACACAGATACGCAGTATTTT. Encoded protein: CASSQPAGGPNTDTQYF.

This clone was detected only once. The V gene is TRBV6-5, the J gene TRBJ1-1, with no clear D. The CDR3 extends over 12 amino acids. Per germline, CDR1 MNHEY and CDR2 SVGAGI. Trimming cost V 6 bases and J 2 bases, with 7 bases left between them. The DNA of the CDR3 is TGTGCCAGCAGCGGTATAAACACTGAAGCTTTCTTT. Translation gives CASSGINTEAFF.

Comments on this clone: Other DNA sequences in the sample encode the same CDR3. The chain employs TRBV6-1 and TRBJ2-5; maybe TRBD2 (7 bases). Germline lookup yields CDR1 MNHNS and CDR2 SASEGT. The CDR3 totals 14 residues. Trimming pared 6 bases from V and 4 bases from J, leaving 15 bases between. The CDR3: CASSEGGVGETQYF. The DNA of the CDR3 is TGTGCCAGCAGCGAGGGGGGGGTTGGAGAGACCCAGTACTTC.

The V gene is TRBV6-1, the J gene TRBJ1-1; D perhaps matches TRBD1 (5 bases). Trimming left V 1 base short and J 5 bases short, with 11 bases between. The CDR3 has 14 residues. Germline V gives CDR1 MNHNS, CDR2 SASEGT. As DNA, the CDR3 is TGTGCCAGCAGTGAAGAAAACGGGGGAACTGAAGCTTTCTTT. As protein: CASSEENGGTEAFF.

The J gene is TRBJ1-1, the V gene TRBV6-6; 7 positions match TRBD1. The J segment lost 3 bases and the V segment lost 4 bases, leaving 5 bases of the junction unmatched. In germline, CDR1 is MNHNY, CDR2 SVGAGI (reference sequence). The CDR3 covers 14 residues. The CDR3 reads CASSSRGQYTEAFF. CDR3 bases: TGTGCCAGCAGTTCCCGGGGACAGTACACTGAAGCTTTCTTT.

The V gene is TRBV7-8, the J gene TRBJ2-1; 7 positions match TRBD2. Germline CDR1 and CDR2: SGHVS and FQNEAQ. This CDR3 region has 16 residues. V shed 2 bases and J 0 bases; nucleotides not matched to a gene: 4. The CDR3 loop is CASSLWGGSSYNEQFF. Written as DNA, the CDR3 is TGTGCCAGCAGCTTATGGGGGGGGAGCTCCTACAATGAGCAGTTCTTC.

The rearrangement joins TRBV27 to TRBJ1-1, with no clear D. Germline V gene data show CDR1 as MNHEY and CDR2 as SMNVEV (reference sequence). The CDR3 extends over 13 amino acids. The V and J ends lost 9 bases and 1 base respectively, with 12 bases between them. The CDR3 region is CASSTIGNTEAFF. In nucleotides, the CDR3 is TGTGCCAGTTCAACTATCGGGAACACTGAAGCTTTCTTT.

The chain employs TRBV7-9 and TRBJ1-3; D is ambiguous. The V end lost 7 bases, the J end lost 0 bases, and 16 bases lay between the germline ends. This CDR3 has 16 residues. CDR1 and CDR2 from the germline V gene are SEHNR and FQNEAQ (reference sequence). The CDR3: CASNSPWAFSGNTIYF. The CDR3 nucleotides are TGTGCCAGCAACTCGCCGTGGGCCTTCTCTGGAAACACCATATATTTT.

The chain uses TRBV18 and TRBJ1-5; D is perhaps TRBD1 (6 bases). The CDR3 runs 15 residues. From germline, CDR1 is KGHSH and CDR2 LQKENI. Trimming pared 3 bases from V and 0 bases from J, leaving 9 bases between. CDR3 residues: CASSPGQHSNQPQHF. Here the CDR3 DNA reads TGTGCCAGCTCACCGGGACAACATAGCAATCAGCCCCAGCATTTT.

The rearrangement uses TRBV7-2 and TRBJ2-5; 15 nucleotides align to TRBD2. This CDR3 has 17 residues. The germline V gene encodes CDR1 SGHTA and CDR2 FQGNSA. Trimming took 1 base from V and 5 from J; bases not matched to a gene: 5. CDR3 nucleotide sequence: TGTGCCAGCAGCTTAGGGGGGACTAGCGGGGGGATGGAGACCCAGTACTTC. As protein: CASSLGGTSGGMETQYF.

The gene calls are TRBV6-6 and TRBJ1-1; D gene ambiguous. The CDR3 runs 14 residues. Germline CDR1 reads MNHNY; CDR2 reads SVGAGI (reference sequence). The ends were cut back, 6 bases at V and 4 bases at J, with 15 bases in the middle. The CDR3, as DNA: TGTGCCAGCAGGTCCGGAGGGTCGGGCACTGAAGCTTTCTTT. Translating gives CASRSGGSGTEAFF.